These T cell receptor beta chains were read from a single sample in a study of siplizumab effects on memory and regulatory T cells. Produced via immunoSEQ multiplex PCR; TCRdb's table is partial and in-frame only. The sample holds some 62,000 clones; 79% are singletons and the top ten take 0.35% to 0.5%. Material for sequencing was memory CD4+ T cells sorted from blood. These receptor sequences come from a human donor in good health. The CDR3 runs from the conserved cysteine through the conserved F or W. D genes are given only for firm matches. Clone size is shown for a subset of rows, as once, few, many or a class of expanded clone.

abundance	j_gene	d_gene	v_gene	CDR3nt	CDR3aa
-	TRBJ2-2	TRBD1	TRBV6-1	TGTGCCAGCAGTGCCGGGACAGGGCCCACCGGGGAGCTGTTTTTT	CASSAGTGPTGELFF
-	TRBJ2-1	-	TRBV11-2	TGTGCCAGCAGCGCCTCTCGAGGCGCCGGGGCCTACAATGAGCAGTTCTTC	CASSASRGAGAYNEQFF
-	TRBJ2-1	TRBD2	TRBV27	TGTGCCAGCAGTCCGACTAGCGGGGGGGCCGTATCTGAGCAGTTCTTC	CASSPTSGGAVSEQFF
-	TRBJ2-4	-	TRBV28	TGTGCCAGCAGCCCCCCCCACACGTCACTTCAGTACTTC	CASSPPHTSLQYF
-	TRBJ2-7	-	TRBV28	TGTGCCAGCGTCCAGTGGGGATCCTACGAGCAGTACTTC	CASVQWGSYEQYF
-	TRBJ2-7	-	TRBV30	TGTGCCTGGAATGGCGGCGGGGCAGGGTCCCACGAGCAGTACTTC	CAWNGGGAGSHEQYF
-	TRBJ2-6	-	TRBV7-2	TGTGCCAGCAGCTTTGGGGGCGGGTCTGGGGCCAACGTCCTGACTTTC	CASSFGGGSGANVLTF
-	TRBJ2-3	TRBD2	TRBV5-1	TGCGCCAGCAGTTTGACTAGCCCCACAGATACGCAGTATTTT	CASSLTSPTDTQYF
-	TRBJ2-7	-	TRBV18	TGTGCCAGCTCACCACCGGTCGAAAGAAGAGTCCACGAGCAGTACTTC	CASSPPVERRVHEQYF
-	TRBJ2-3	-	TRBV2	TGTGCCAGCAGTCAAAAAAAACCTAGCACAGATACGCAGTATTTT	CASSQKKPSTDTQYF
-	TRBJ1-5	TRBD1	TRBV6-1	TGTGCCAGCAGTGAAAGGGACAGGGACAATTATCAGCCCCAGCATTTT	CASSERDRDNYQPQHF
once	TRBJ1-2	-	TRBV6-5	TGTGCCAGCAGTGACGGGGTTAACTATGGCTACACCTTC	CASSDGVNYGYTF
few	TRBJ2-7	-	TRBV25-1	TGTGCCAGCAGCCCCGATCACGCCGGGAGCAAGGGCGAGCAGTACTTC	CASSPDHAGSKGEQYF
few	TRBJ1-3	-	TRBV6-5	TGTGCCAGCAGACCTACAGGTTACTCTGGAAACACCATATATTTT	CASRPTGYSGNTIYF